This record concerns one T cell receptor (beta chain) sequence. Its antigen is undetermined. The source of the sample is a study of shared clonotypes between healthy human individuals. Study information: Every donor yielded three CD4 naive, three CD4 memory, two CD8 naive and one CD8 memory plate. Study-level points and caveats: Naive subsets tended to show greater estimated richness than memory subsets. Naive CD4 clonotypes were shared across several donors at about 5%.

Replicate PCRs from sorted subsets contained roughly 200 ng DNA, which is some 30,000 T cell genomes. Clones were sequenced by immunoSEQ multiplex PCR, and TCRdb holds only the in-frame ones, with some missing. The table shows 2 million to 2.5 million clones, with roughly 90% occurring only once. What was sequenced was naive CD4+ T cells from PBMCs. The subset is: CD45RA+ positively selected. This sequence was found in a man younger than 30 in good health. Some clones in this sample may be carry-over from other donors' samples.

CDR3 sequence: CASSRQGDYGYTF. The CDR3 DNA follows: TGCGCCAGCAGCCGACAGGGCGACTATGGCTACACCTTC. The gene calls are TRBV4-1 and TRBJ1-2; 7 bases agree with TRBD1. The CDR3 has 13 amino acids. V lost 4 bases, J lost 3 bases, and 2 bases stayed unmatched. Germline V lookup: CDR1 MGHRA, CDR2 YSYEKL.